This T cell receptor beta chain comes out of a study of cytomegalovirus exposure and HLA in healthy donors. Primers included in the PCR were 60 Vbeta and 13 Jbeta primers. Here immunoSEQ multiplex PCR was the method, and the copy in TCRdb shows in-frame clones only, minus some. Of about 140,000 clones listed, over 50% are singletons. Remarks on this clone: Antigen specificity is unknown.

Study-level points and caveats: Fewer N-insertions (relative to the roughly 700-donor mean) were reportedly seen in an Asian-associated ancestry cluster in a later analysis. Sequencing probably produced one cluster of sequence variants that were highly shared. It was only CMV serostatus that was available as immune exposure information. Roughly uniform sequencing depth across donors was assumed, possibly incorrectly.

Losses at the gene ends were 5 bases for V and 6 bases for J; bases not matched to a gene: 6. Looked up from germline, CDR1 is SGHTA and CDR2 is FQGNSA. The CDR3 totals 14 residues. V and J are TRBV7-2 and TRBJ2-7, with TRBD2 matching over 11 bases. The material sequenced was PBMCs. This sequence originates from a human donor in good health. CDR3 nucleotides: TGTGCCAGCAGCGTACTAGCGGGAGCGGGCGAGCAGTACTTC. Residues: CASSVLAGAGEQYF.